These T cell receptor beta chains were read from a single sample in a study of blood T cells in healthy people across ages. A single record per CDR3 protein comes from TCRdb applying MiXCR to the 5' RACE reads. The sample consists of hundreds of thousands of distinct CDR3 sequences, about 53% of them appearing once. Sequencing used blood. These receptors came from a man in his 60s in good health. Each CDR3 is given with its conserved first and last residue. A D gene is named only where the DNA matches it firmly. For some rows the clone size is stated as once, few or many, or as a class when expanded; others skip it.

TRBV27	NA	NA	TRBJ1-2	TGTGCCAGCAGTGTGACACTTAACTATGGCTACACCTTC	CASSVTLNYGYTF
TRBV20-1	TRBD2	NA	TRBJ2-3	TGCAGTGCTCGTCTGACGGGGGGGCGGGGAGATACGCAGTATTTT	CSARLTGGRGDTQYF
TRBV27	NA	NA	TRBJ1-4	TGTGCCAGCGGCCACGGGGGGCGGGTTGAAAAACTGTTTTTT	CASGHGGRVEKLFF
TRBV12-3/TRBV12-4	TRBD1	once	TRBJ1-4	TGTGCCAGCAGTTCCACCGGACAGGCGGGTCGCGAAAAACTGTTTTTT	CASSSTGQAGREKLFF
TRBV9	TRBD2	NA	TRBJ2-1	TGTGCCAGCAGCGTCCTGGGGGGGATCTACAATGAGCAGTTCTTC	CASSVLGGIYNEQFF
TRBV5-4	TRBD1	NA	TRBJ1-2	TGTGCCAGCAGCTTTCCGGGACAGGGAAACTATGGCTACACCTTC	CASSFPGQGNYGYTF
TRBV10-3	NA	NA	TRBJ2-3	TGTGCCATCAGGGAATCGACAGAAGATATGCAGTATTTT	CAIRESTEDMQYF
TRBV20-1	TRBD1	once	TRBJ1-2	TGCAGTGCTTATCGACAGGGGGTCGGATATGGCTACACCTTC	CSAYRQGVGYGYTF
TRBV7-9	TRBD2	NA	TRBJ2-1	TGTGCCACCGGGGGGGGCGGGACTAGCGAGGCCTCCTACAATGAGCAGTTCTTC	CATGGGGTSEASYNEQFF
TRBV5-1	TRBD1	NA	TRBJ1-1	TGCGCCAGCAGCGGGTCGACAGGGGACAACACTGAAGCTTTCTTT	CASSGSTGDNTEAFF
TRBV5-1	NA	few	TRBJ2-1	TGCGCCAGCAGCTTGGCCGACCGATACAATGAGCAGTTCTTC	CASSLADRYNEQFF
TRBV5-5	NA	few	TRBJ2-7	TGTGCCAGCAGCTTGGCCGCGGGGCCCAACTACTACGAGCAGTACTTC	CASSLAAGPNYYEQYF
TRBV27	TRBD2	NA	TRBJ2-3	TGTGCCAGCAGTTTGGTCCGGGGGGGCACAGATACGCAGTATTTT	CASSLVRGGTDTQYF
TRBV12-3/TRBV12-4	NA	NA	TRBJ2-1	TGTGCCAGCAGTTCAAAGGGGGGGGTCCTCGGTGAGCAGTTCTTC	CASSSKGGVLGEQFF
TRBV18	NA	few	TRBJ2-7	TGTGCCAGCTCACCTAAGGGACTTTACAATGAGCAGTACTTC	CASSPKGLYNEQYF
TRBV3-1	TRBD1	NA	TRBJ2-7	TGTGCCAGAAACGCCCGGGACAGGTGGGCCTACGAGCAGTACTTC	CARNARDRWAYEQYF
TRBV28	NA	NA	TRBJ2-5	TGTGCCAGCAGTTTTAGTAGCTATGAGACCCAGTACTTC	CASSFSSYETQYF
TRBV20-1	TRBD1	NA	TRBJ1-6	TGCAGTGCAGGGACAGGGGGTGCTATCTCCTATAATTCACCCCTCCACTTT	CSAGTGGAISYNSPLHF
TRBV28	NA	NA	TRBJ1-2	TGTGCCAGCAGGGGGGCAGGTTTAAACTATGGCTACACCTTC	CASRGAGLNYGYTF
TRBV6-5	NA	NA	TRBJ2-5	TGTGCCAGCAGTTACTCGACCACGGTCTGGCAAGAGACCCAGTACTTC	CASSYSTTVWQETQYF
TRBV29-1	NA	NA	TRBJ2-4	TGCATCTCTGACAGGCCCAAAAGCATTCAGTACTTC	CISDRPKSIQYF
TRBV18	TRBD1	NA	TRBJ2-4	TGTGCCAGCTCACCACGGCAGGGGGCAGAGAACATTCAGTACTTC	CASSPRQGAENIQYF
TRBV20-1	NA	NA	TRBJ2-3	TGCAGTGCGCCGCTCATCGGAGGGATCCCTTTGGGTTTAGATACGCAGTATTTT	CSAPLIGGIPLGLDTQYF
TRBV6-7	NA	few	TRBJ1-5	TGTGCCAGCAGAGGACGGGACAATCAGCCCCAGCATTTT	CASRGRDNQPQHF
TRBV5-6	NA	NA	TRBJ2-7	TGTGCCAACAGCGTCCGATTCTACGAGCAGTACTTC	CANSVRFYEQYF